Below are 25 T cell receptor beta chains sequenced from a single sample in a study of cytomegalovirus exposure and HLA in healthy donors. The PCR had 60 Vbeta and 13 Jbeta primers. Measured with immunoSEQ multiplex PCR; TCRdb has only the in-frame clones, and not every one. Of 110,000 to 150,000 clones listed, 80% to 85% were seen once; the top ten hold over 1%. The sequenced sample was PBMCs. These receptors all come from a male donor in good health and CMV-seropositive.

The rearrangement joins TRBV6-4 to TRBJ2-1; TRBD1 matches 9 bases. CDR1 and CDR2 from the germline V gene are MRHNA and SNTAGT. V dropped 5 bases and J dropped 9; count of bases not matched to a gene: 11. CDR3 size: 15 residues. The CDR3 loop is CASSSTTGGPGEQFF. The CDR3 DNA is TGTGCCAGCAGTTCCACCACAGGGGGCCCTGGTGAGCAGTTCTTC.

The rearrangement joins TRBV29-1 to TRBJ2-5; 9 bases match TRBD1. Judging by the DNA end, TRBJ2-7 fits better; the J call may be wrong. This CDR3 comprises 14 residues. Germline CDR1 and CDR2: SQVTM and ANQGSEA. For the CDR3, the DNA is TGCAGCGTCGTGGACAGGGGTGTACTCTACGAGCAGTACTTC. It is translated as CSVVDRGVLYEQYF.

A remark on this clone: Other DNA sequences in this specimen translate into the identical CDR3. CDR3 protein: CASSFYSGRANEQFF. The CDR3 DNA is TGTGCCAGCAGTTTTTACAGCGGGAGAGCTAATGAGCAGTTCTTC. The gene calls are TRBV27 and TRBJ2-1, with 8 bases lining up with TRBD2. Germline V gene data show CDR1 as MNHEY and CDR2 as SMNVEV (reference sequence). This CDR3 contains 15 residues. The V and J ends lost 3 bases and 7 bases, in that order; junction bases with no gene match: 8.

The chain carries TRBV4-1 and TRBJ2-3; TRBD2 matches 10 bases. Germline-derived CDR1 and CDR2 are MGHRA and YSYEKL. Unmatched junction bases numbered 7, after V lost 5 bases and J lost 2 bases. The CDR3 runs 16 residues. CDR3 in amino acids: CASSYRAGGTTDTQYF. The CDR3 DNA is TGCGCCAGCAGCTACCGAGCGGGAGGGACCACAGATACGCAGTATTTT.

The gene calls are TRBV19 and TRBJ2-1; 13 positions match TRBD2. Germline V lookup: CDR1 LNHDA, CDR2 SQIVND (reference sequence). Trimming at V came to 4 bases and at J to 6 bases, leaving 3 bases not matched to a gene. The CDR3 spans 15 residues. For the CDR3, the DNA is TGTGCCAGTAGTAAGGGACTAGCGGGAATCAATGAGCAGTTCTTC. It encodes CASSKGLAGINEQFF.

V gene TRBV5-6 combines with J gene TRBJ2-7; D may be TRBD1 (6 bases). CDR3 length equals 13 residues. Germline V lookup: CDR1 SGHDT, CDR2 YYEEEE. V gave up 3 bases and J gave up 3 bases, with 10 bases separating them. The CDR3: CASSYGQIYEQYF. In DNA form, the CDR3 reads TGTGCCAGCAGCTACGGACAGATCTACGAGCAGTACTTC.

The chain couples TRBV16 to TRBJ1-2; tentatively, D is TRBD1 (6 bases). The CDR3 has 14 residues. Germline lookup yields CDR1 KGHSY and CDR2 FQNENV. The V end lost 5 bases, the J end lost 4 bases, and 14 bases lay between the germline ends. For the CDR3, the DNA is TGTGCCAGCAGCTGGGGGCCTGATAGCTATGGCTACACCTTC. It yields the protein CASSWGPDSYGYTF. The complete variable domain, with remaining parts taken from reference TRBV16 and TRBJ1-2, reads GEEVAQTPKHLVRGEGQKAKLYCAPIKGHSYVFWYQQVLKNEFKFLISFQNENVFDETGMPKERFSAKCLPNSPCSLEIQATKLEDSAVYFCASSWGPDSYGYTFGSGTRLTVV.

The rearrangement links TRBV5-8 to TRBJ1-2, with 9 bases lining up with TRBD1. With V trimmed by 2 bases and J by 0 bases, 8 bases remained unmatched. CDR1 SGHTS and CDR2 YDEGEE come from the germline V gene. The CDR3 is 17 amino acids. This CDR3 reads CASSFGTGRIPNYGYTF. The DNA for the CDR3 is TGTGCCAGCAGCTTTGGGACAGGGCGAATCCCTAACTATGGCTACACCTTC.

V gene TRBV18 combines with J gene TRBJ2-7; TRBD1 might be the D (6 bases). Trimming pared 0 bases from V and 3 bases from J, leaving 9 bases between. The CDR3 has 14 amino acids. Germline V gene data show CDR1 as KGHSH and CDR2 as LQKENI. The CDR3 nucleotides are TGTGCCAGCTCACCACCCAGGGGTAACTACGAGCAGTACTTC. Residues: CASSPPRGNYEQYF.

This chain links TRBV30 with TRBJ2-5; no firm D call. The CDR3 runs to 13 residues. Trimming took off 3 bases at V and 1 base at J, with 9 bases between the two ends. Germline values: CDR1 GTSNPN, CDR2 SVGIG (reference sequence). Here the CDR3 reads CAWSGVIQETQYF. For the CDR3, the DNA is TGTGCCTGGAGCGGAGTAATCCAAGAGACCCAGTACTTC. Variable domain in full (rest from reference TRBV30 and TRBJ2-5): SQTIHQWPATLVQPVGSPLSLECTVEGTSNPNLYWYRQAAGRGLQLLFYSVGIGQISSEVPQNLSASRPQDRQFILSSKKLLLSDSGFYLCAWSGVIQETQYFGPGTRLLVL.

This chain uses TRBV30 with TRBJ1-1; 8 nucleotides match TRBD1. CDR3 length equals 13 residues. Trimming removed 3 bases from V and 5 bases from J; junction bases left unmatched: 5. Looked up from germline, CDR1 is GTSNPN and CDR2 is SVGIG (reference sequence). The chain's CDR3 is CAWRAGGWTEAFF. For the CDR3, the DNA is TGTGCCTGGAGGGCAGGGGGCTGGACTGAAGCTTTCTTT.

This clone was picked up one time. The chain joins TRBV12-5 to TRBJ1-1, with D possibly matching TRBD1 (6 bases). Trimming left V 2 bases short and J 8 bases short, with 15 bases between. CDR3 size: 14 residues. CDR1 and CDR2 (germline): LGHNT, FRNRAP. CDR3 protein: CASGLFPGQSEAFF. The CDR3 bases are TGTGCTAGTGGTTTGTTTCCCGGACAGTCCGAAGCTTTCTTT. The full variable domain, in which reference TRBV12-5 and TRBJ1-1 provide the parts outside the CDR3, is DARVTQTPRHKVTEMGQEVTMRCQPILGHNTVFWYRQTMMQGLELLAYFRNRAPLDDSGMPKDRFSAEMPDATLATLKIQPSEPRDSAVYFCASGLFPGQSEAFFGQGTRLTVV.

The chain carries TRBV5-1 and TRBJ2-7, with TRBD2 identical over 7 bases. V lost 4 bases and J lost 4; bases outside the gene matches: 5. This CDR3 is built from 13 residues. From germline, CDR1 is SGHRS and CDR2 YFSETQ. CDR3 residues: CASSPRGGYEQYF. CDR3 DNA sequence: TGCGCCAGCAGCCCCCGCGGGGGTTACGAGCAGTACTTC.

This rearrangement joins TRBV11-2 to TRBJ2-7; perhaps TRBD1 as D (7 bases). V was pared by 5 bases and J by 0 bases, with 14 bases between. The CDR3 consists of 15 residues. The germline CDR1 and CDR2 sequences are SGHAT and FQNNGV. The CDR3, as DNA: TGTGCCAGCAGCCTTCGGCGGGACAGCTCCTACGAGCAGTACTTC. It translates to CASSLRRDSSYEQYF.

The J gene is TRBJ2-7, the V gene TRBV6-6; 10 nucleotides agree with TRBD1. CDR3 length equals 14 residues. The J segment lost 9 bases and the V segment lost 4 bases, leaving 9 bases of the junction unmatched. Germline CDR1 and CDR2: MNHNY and SVGAGI (reference sequence). Here the CDR3 reads CASSSVTGTGVQYF. In DNA form, the CDR3 reads TGTGCCAGCAGTTCCGTTACCGGGACAGGGGTGCAGTACTTC.

The chain carries TRBV7-9 and TRBJ2-1, with 9 positions matching TRBD2. The CDR3 is 14 amino acids. Trimming removed 5 bases from V and 9 bases from J; junction bases left unmatched: 8. Germline assignment: CDR1 SEHNR and CDR2 FQNEAQ (reference sequence). The CDR3 here is CASSRLAGALEQFF. The CDR3, as DNA: TGTGCCAGCAGCCGCTTAGCGGGGGCCCTTGAGCAGTTCTTC.

This clone was recorded a few times. The chain is built from TRBV19 and TRBJ2-5, with D possibly TRBD2 on 6 matching bases. The J call may be in error: the DNA end matches TRBJ2-7 better. The germline V gene has CDR1 LNHDA and CDR2 SQIVND (reference sequence). There are 16 residues in the CDR3. Written as DNA, the CDR3 is TGTGCCAGTAGCGAACCGGGGGTTATATCCTTCTACGAGCAGTACTTC. Its protein is CASSEPGVISFYEQYF.

This clone appeared a single time. V is TRBV5-3 and J is TRBJ1-5; 7 bases align to TRBD1. TRBV5-3 qualifies as an ORF whose function is uncertain. J lost 5 bases, V lost 4 bases, and 12 bases had no gene match. This CDR3 is 16 amino acids long. CDR3 nucleotide sequence: TGTGCCAGAAGCCCAGGGGGGTTTGCCCAAGATCAGCCCCAGCATTTT. It is translated as CARSPGGFAQDQPQHF.

The CDR3 protein is CASSSRLAAIYNEQFF. The DNA for the CDR3 is TGTGCCAGCAGCTCCCGACTAGCGGCTATATACAATGAGCAGTTCTTC. V gene TRBV7-2 combines with J gene TRBJ2-1, with 9 nucleotides matching TRBD2. The V gene's germline CDR1 is SGHTA and CDR2 FQGNSA. The CDR3 length is 16 residues. V shed 4 bases and J 4 bases; nucleotides not matched to a gene: 8.

The chain recombines TRBV11-2 with TRBJ2-1; 11 nucleotides match TRBD2. Germline V CDR1 and CDR2: SGHAT, FQNNGV. The CDR3 length is 14 residues. Germline trimming cut 5 bases from V and 11 bases from J; bases unmatched to any gene: 8. This CDR3 reads CASSGGLAGGQQFF. DNA of the CDR3: TGTGCCAGCAGCGGGGGGCTAGCGGGGGGACAGCAGTTCTTC.

The chain combines TRBV28 with TRBJ2-5; TRBD1 matches 7 bases. Germline CDR1 MDHEN, CDR2 SYDVKM. V was pared by 6 bases and J by 2 bases, with 6 bases of the junction left unmatched. This CDR3 has 14 residues. CDR3 nucleotide sequence: TGTGCCAGCAGGACCGGGACAGATCAAGAGACCCAGTACTTC. Amino acids: CASRTGTDQETQYF. The full variable domain, its missing parts supplied by reference TRBV28 and TRBJ2-5, is DVKVTQSSRYLVKRTGEKVFLECVQDMDHENMFWYRQDPGLGLRLIYFSYDVKMKEKGDIPEGYSVSREKKERFSLILESASTNQTSMYLCASRTGTDQETQYFGPGTRLLVL.

The chain recombines TRBV25-1 with TRBJ1-1, with 8 bases identical to TRBD1. V trimming: 5 bases; J trimming: 3 bases; junction bases outside the gene matches: 5. From germline, CDR1 is MGHDK and CDR2 SYGVNS. This CDR3 region has 14 residues. This CDR3 is CASSPQGDYTEAFF. DNA of the CDR3: TGTGCCAGCAGTCCACAGGGGGATTACACTGAAGCTTTCTTT.

The genes are TRBV27 and TRBJ1-2, with 7 bases that match TRBD1. V lost 3 bases to trimming and J lost 7 bases; unmatched junction nucleotides: 14. The germline V gene encodes CDR1 MNHEY and CDR2 SMNVEV (reference sequence). The CDR3 sequence is 16 residues long. The CDR3 DNA sequence: TGTGCCAGCAGTTTCATTGTAGGATTGACAGGGAGTGGCTACACCTTC. Translation gives CASSFIVGLTGSGYTF.

The rearrangement uses TRBV28 and TRBJ1-2, with D uncertain. Germline V gene data show CDR1 as MDHEN and CDR2 as SYDVKM. Trimming took off 7 bases at V and 8 bases at J, with 11 bases between the two ends. The CDR3 loop spans 11 amino acids. The CDR3 sequence: CASNPGRGYTF. CDR3 DNA sequence: TGTGCCAGCAATCCGGGTAGGGGCTACACCTTC.

The chain joins TRBV7-2 to TRBJ2-7; a possible D gene is TRBD2 (6 bases). The germline V gene encodes CDR1 SGHTA and CDR2 FQGNSA. The V and J ends lost 1 base and 3 bases respectively, with 13 bases between them. The CDR3 sequence is 15 residues long. This CDR3 is CASSLGLSGNYEQYF. CDR3 nucleotides: TGTGCCAGCAGCTTAGGTCTTAGCGGAAACTACGAGCAGTACTTC.